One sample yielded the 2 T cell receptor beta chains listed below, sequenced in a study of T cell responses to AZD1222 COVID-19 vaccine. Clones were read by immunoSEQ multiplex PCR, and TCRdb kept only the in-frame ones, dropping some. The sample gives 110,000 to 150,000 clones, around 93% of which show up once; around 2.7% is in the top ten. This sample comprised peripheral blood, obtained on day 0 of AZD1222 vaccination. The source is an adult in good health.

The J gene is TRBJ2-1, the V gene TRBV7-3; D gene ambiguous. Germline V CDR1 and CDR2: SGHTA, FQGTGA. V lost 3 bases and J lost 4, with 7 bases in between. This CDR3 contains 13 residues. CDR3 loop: CASSLTNYNEQFF. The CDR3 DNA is TGTGCCAGCAGCTTGACAAATTACAATGAGCAGTTCTTC.

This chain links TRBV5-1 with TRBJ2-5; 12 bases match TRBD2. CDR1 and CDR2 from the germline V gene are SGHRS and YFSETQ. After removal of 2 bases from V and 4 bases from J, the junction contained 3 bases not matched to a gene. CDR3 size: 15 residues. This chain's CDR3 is CASSFGGLAGETQYF. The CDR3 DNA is TGCGCCAGCAGCTTCGGGGGACTAGCGGGAGAGACCCAGTACTTC.